These 9 T cell receptor beta chains were all obtained from the same sample, sequenced in a study of blood T cell repertoires in COVID-19. Profiled with immunoSEQ multiplex PCR; TCRdb holds only in-frame clones, not every one. The sample has about 380,000 clones; approximately 90% are singletons. Material for sequencing was PBMCs or T cells enriched from blood (not recorded which). These receptor sequences come from a woman aged 18-29 years who had recovered from COVID-19.

The V gene is TRBV12-3 or TRBV12-4, the J gene TRBJ1-1, with 7 nucleotides matching TRBD1. V trimming: 5 bases; J trimming: 5 bases; junction bases outside the gene matches: 5. The CDR3 extends over 13 amino acids. The CDR3 region has the DNA TGTGCCAGCAGTGTCCCACAGGGGACTGAAGCTTTCTTT. Its translation is CASSVPQGTEAFF.

This rearrangement joins TRBV3-1 (or the pseudogene TRBV3-2) to TRBJ2-1, with 7 bases lining up with TRBD2. The CDR3 has 14 amino acids. The germline V gene encodes CDR1 LGHDT and CDR2 YNNKEL (reference sequence). Trimming took 1 base from V and 8 from J; bases not matched to a gene: 5. CDR3 region: CASSQVPGRDEQFF. The DNA for the CDR3 is TGTGCCAGCAGCCAAGTACCGGGGAGGGATGAGCAGTTCTTC.

The rearrangement joins TRBV30 to TRBJ2-5, with D possibly TRBD2 on 6 matching bases. The germline V and J ends were trimmed by 2 bases and 4 bases, with 8 bases remaining between them. From germline, CDR1 is GTSNPN and CDR2 SVGIG (reference sequence). This CDR3 region has 12 residues. The CDR3 region is CAWSIGGETQYF. The CDR3 coding sequence is TGTGCCTGGAGTATCGGGGGAGAGACCCAGTACTTC.

The chain recombines TRBV9 with TRBJ2-1; possibly TRBD1 for D (6 bases). Germline CDR1 SGDLS, CDR2 YYNGEE. The CDR3 spans 17 residues. V lost 4 bases to trimming and J lost 0 bases, with 17 bases between them. CDR3 amino acids: CASSNRVDSSSYNEQFF. The CDR3 DNA is TGTGCCAGCAGCAACCGGGTGGACAGTAGCTCCTACAATGAGCAGTTCTTC.

This clone was recorded a few times. The rearrangement links TRBV6-2 or TRBV6-3 to TRBJ1-5; 10 positions agree with TRBD1. This CDR3 spans 16 amino acids. Germline V CDR1 and CDR2: MNHEY, SVGEGT. The trim removed 6 bases at V and 2 bases at J, leaving 7 bases unmatched. CDR3: CASSPTDRGGNQPQHF. CDR3 DNA: TGTGCCAGCAGCCCTACGGACAGGGGGGGCAATCAGCCCCAGCATTTT.

The CDR3 coding sequence is TGTGCCAGCACCAGACTAGCGGTGGGCTACGAGCAGTACTTC. This codes for CASTRLAVGYEQYF. V gene TRBV2 combines with J gene TRBJ2-7; 9 bases match TRBD2. V trimming: 7 bases; J trimming: 3 bases; junction bases outside the gene matches: 7. Germline CDR1 reads SNHLY; CDR2 reads FYNNEI. The CDR3 totals 14 residues.

V usage is TRBV11-3 and J usage is TRBJ2-1; tentatively, D is TRBD2 (6 bases). This CDR3 has 17 amino acids. The germline gives CDR1 SGHNT, CDR2 YENEEA. The V end was cut by 5 bases, the J end by 0 bases, with 17 bases between. The CDR3 loop reads CASSPDGRGSSYNEQFF. Here the CDR3 DNA reads TGTGCCAGCAGCCCCGATGGACGGGGGAGCTCCTACAATGAGCAGTTCTTC.

The rearrangement uses TRBV27 and TRBJ2-7, with TRBD1 identical over 8 bases. Germline CDR1 is MNHEY and CDR2 is SMNVEV (reference sequence). V shed 9 bases and J 3 bases; nucleotides not matched to a gene: 22. CDR3 size: 18 residues. The CDR3 DNA sequence: TGTGCCAGATCCGAAACCACCACTAGGGCAGGGGGCTTCTACGAGCAGTACTTC. It translates to CARSETTTRAGGFYEQYF.

The chain combines TRBV25-1 with TRBJ1-1, with no clear D. The V and J ends lost 2 bases and 10 bases respectively, with 14 bases between them. Per the germline V gene, CDR1 is MGHDK and CDR2 is SYGVNS. The CDR3 sequence is 13 residues long. DNA for the CDR3: TGTGCCAGCAGTGAAGGGAGGGCAGTAGGAGCTTTCTTT. Amino acid sequence: CASSEGRAVGAFF.